Presented here are 22 T cell receptor beta chains from one specimen sequenced in a study of T cell repertoires in aging, cancer and after chemotherapy. TCR beta rearrangements were amplified from peripheral blood genomic DNA. TRB rearrangements spanning V, D and J were amplified using mixed TRB-A/B primers. A single record per CDR3 protein comes from TCRdb applying MiXCR to the multiplex PCR reads. The sample contains roughly 6,200 distinct CDR3 sequences, 27% of which appear only once. Material for sequencing was blood. The receptors stem from a human donor in good health.

This clonotype is medium-sized (0.01 to 0.1%) within its sample. The chain employs TRBV20-1 and TRBJ2-7; D not resolved. V shed 2 bases and J shed 3 bases, with 8 bases lying between them. This CDR3 comprises 12 residues. The V gene's germline CDR1 is DFQATT and CDR2 SNEGSKA (reference sequence). CDR3 protein: CSARSLYYEQYF. DNA of the CDR3: TGCAGTGCTAGAAGTCTATACTACGAGCAGTACTTC.

Judged by abundance, this clonotype is medium-sized. V and J are TRBV20-1 and TRBJ1-4, with 7 bases that match TRBD1. The CDR3 has 12 residues. With 7 bases clipped from V and 8 bases from J, the junction kept 7 bases outside the gene matches. The V gene's germline CDR1 is DFQATT and CDR2 SNEGSKA (reference sequence). CDR3 region: CSVLQGQEKLFF. For the CDR3, the DNA is TGCAGTGTCTTACAGGGACAGGAAAAACTGTTTTTT.

The chain employs TRBV28 and TRBJ2-5; D is undetermined. CDR3 length equals 14 residues. Trimming cost V 5 bases and J 2 bases, with 12 bases left between them. Germline loops: CDR1 MDHEN, CDR2 SYDVKM. Here the CDR3 DNA reads TGTGCCAGCAGTCTTGGGGTTGGACAAGAGACCCAGTACTTC. This codes for CASSLGVGQETQYF.

This clonotype was detected only a few times. The V gene is TRBV9, the J gene TRBJ2-2; D might be TRBD2 (6 bases). V lost 0 bases and J 8 bases, leaving 23 bases between the germline ends. CDR3 length: 18 amino acids. Germline V CDR1 and CDR2: SGDLS, YYNGEE. The CDR3 loop reads CASSVEFLGREQLGELFF. CDR3 coding DNA: TGTGCCAGCAGCGTAGAGTTTCTAGGGCGGGAACAGTTGGGGGAGCTGTTTTTT.

This clonotype came up a few times. The V gene is TRBV9, the J gene TRBJ2-3, with D perhaps matching TRBD2 (7 bases). The CDR3 has 15 amino acids. Germline CDR1 reads SGDLS; CDR2 reads YYNGEE. The ends were cut back, 3 bases at V and 2 bases at J, with 13 bases in the middle. The CDR3 loop is CASSGGGRLTDTQYF. CDR3 sequence (DNA): TGTGCCAGCAGCGGGGGGGGCAGGCTCACAGATACGCAGTATTTT. Supplemented by reference TRBV9 and TRBJ2-3, the full variable domain reads DSGVTQTPKHLITATGQRVTLRCSPRSGDLSVYWYQQSLDQGLQFLIQYYNGEERAKGNILERFSAQQFPDLHSELNLSSLELGDSALYFCASSGGGRLTDTQYFGPGTRLTVL.

Remarks on this clonotype: A much larger clone differs by one base, so this may be a read error. J is TRBJ2-7 and V is TRBV20-1; TRBD2 agrees at 9 bases. The junction had 13 bases not matched to a gene; V was cut back by 3 bases and J by 4 bases. The germline V gene encodes CDR1 DFQATT and CDR2 SNEGSKA (reference sequence). The CDR3 is made up of 16 amino acids. The DNA of the CDR3 is TGCAGTGCTAGTACCCTCCCGAGACTAGCGGATTACGAGCAGTACTTC. This translates into CSASTLPRLADYEQYF.

This clonotype qualifies as medium-sized. The J gene is TRBJ2-3, the V gene TRBV30; no clear D. This CDR3 spans 12 amino acids. V was pared by 8 bases and J by 6 bases, with 15 bases between. Germline values: CDR1 GTSNPN, CDR2 SVGIG (reference sequence). CDR3 in amino acids: CAARWAEDTQYF. The CDR3 nucleotides read TGTGCCGCGAGGTGGGCTGAGGATACGCAGTATTTT. Together with reference TRBV30 and TRBJ2-3, the CDR3 gives the full variable domain: SQTIHQWPATLVQPVGSPLSLECTVEGTSNPNLYWYRQAAGRGLQLLFYSVGIGQISSEVPQNLSASRPQDRQFILSSKKLLLSDSGFYLCAARWAEDTQYFGPGTRLTVL.

This clonotype qualifies as medium-sized (0.01 to 0.1%). The rearrangement joins TRBV29-1 to TRBJ1-1; a possible D gene is TRBD1 (6 bases). Germline-derived CDR1 and CDR2 are SQVTM and ANQGSEA. This CDR3 region has 13 residues. The V and J ends lost 7 bases and 4 bases respectively, with 16 bases between them. DNA of the CDR3: TGCAGCGCTGACGGGGCGGGGGCCACTGAAGCTTTCTTT. Encoded protein: CSADGAGATEAFF.

The chain couples TRBV27 to TRBJ2-7, with 8 bases matching TRBD1. CDR3 length equals 14 residues. V shed 6 bases, J shed 5 bases, and the junction held 9 bases outside the gene matches. Germline lookup yields CDR1 MNHEY and CDR2 SMNVEV (reference sequence). The CDR3 DNA follows: TGTGCCAGCAGCAGGGCCGGGACAGGCCACGAGCAGTACGTC. As protein: CASSRAGTGHEQYV.

The J gene is TRBJ2-6, the V gene TRBV2, with unresolved D. Germline assignment: CDR1 SNHLY and CDR2 FYNNEI. The CDR3 covers 16 residues. Trimming removed 2 bases from V and 2 bases from J, with 10 bases in between. The CDR3 DNA sequence: TGTGCCAGCAGTGAATCCACCTTCGCTGGGGCCAACGTCCTGACTTTC. Encoded protein: CASSESTFAGANVLTF.

This clonotype is medium-sized. The genes are TRBV11-2 and TRBJ2-1, with 10 bases matching TRBD1. V shed 5 bases and J 6 bases; nucleotides not matched to a gene: 7. The germline gives CDR1 SGHAT, CDR2 FQNNGV. This CDR3 region has 15 residues. The CDR3 here is CASSASGTGVNEQFF. CDR3 DNA sequence: TGTGCCAGCAGCGCCTCCGGGACAGGGGTCAATGAGCAGTTCTTC.

By sample fraction, this clonotype is medium-sized. The rearrangement uses TRBV6-1 and TRBJ2-7; D is perhaps TRBD1 (5 bases). The CDR3 length is 14 residues. Germline V gene lookup returns CDR1 MNHNS and CDR2 SASEGT. Trimming took off 2 bases at V and 0 bases at J, with 8 bases between the two ends. This CDR3 reads CASSEQGSSYEQYF. For the CDR3, the DNA is TGTGCCAGCAGTGAACAGGGATCCTCCTACGAGCAGTACTTC.

In its sample, this clonotype ranks as medium-sized. This chain connects TRBV10-1 to TRBJ2-1, with D unresolved. Trimming removed 0 bases from V and 9 bases from J, with 12 bases in between. Germline-derived CDR1 and CDR2 are WNHNN and SYGVQD (reference sequence). This CDR3 spans 14 amino acids. The CDR3 region is CASSESHERLEQFF. The CDR3 DNA follows: TGCGCCAGCAGTGAGTCCCACGAAAGGCTTGAGCAGTTCTTC.

The chain employs TRBV4-2 and TRBJ2-5; tentatively, D is TRBD1 (6 bases). The CDR3 spans 17 residues. V lost 4 bases and J 5 bases, leaving 23 bases between the germline ends. Germline V CDR1 and CDR2: LGHNA, YNFKEQ. The CDR3 nucleotides are TGTGCCAGCAGCCTAACCTATCAACAGGGCAATGCGGAGACCCAGTACTTC. Translating gives CASSLTYQQGNAETQYF.

This clonotype is deemed large. J is TRBJ1-2 and V is TRBV29-1, with D unresolved. V lost 4 bases to trimming and J lost 0 bases, with 6 bases between them. The V gene's germline CDR1 is SQVTM and CDR2 ANQGSEA. The CDR3 consists of 12 residues. The CDR3 reads CSVAESNYGYTF. The CDR3 DNA is TGCAGCGTTGCTGAGTCTAACTATGGCTACACCTTC.

Written as DNA, the CDR3 is TGTGCCAGCAGTTTTTTTGGGGGGCCAAATTACGAGCAGTACTTC. It encodes CASSFFGGPNYEQYF. The chain carries TRBV28 and TRBJ2-7; either TRBD1 or TRBD2 may supply D (6 bases each). This CDR3 comprises 15 residues. Trimming shortened V by 3 bases and J by 4 bases, and 16 bases separated the two germline ends. The germline V gene encodes CDR1 MDHEN and CDR2 SYDVKM.

The table lists this clonotype with a few counts. V usage is TRBV27 and J usage is TRBJ1-1; no firm D call. V lost 1 base and J 0 bases, leaving 9 bases between the germline ends. Per germline, CDR1 MNHEY and CDR2 SMNVEV (reference sequence). The CDR3 runs 15 residues. CDR3 in DNA: TGTGCCAGCAGTTTATTGGCAGGAGTGAACACTGAAGCTTTCTTT. It encodes CASSLLAGVNTEAFF.

By share of the sample, this clonotype is medium-sized. The chain employs TRBV7-3 and TRBJ2-5; D is ambiguous. The CDR3 sequence is 13 residues long. Trimming pared 6 bases from V and 5 bases from J, leaving 13 bases between. CDR1 and CDR2 (germline): SGHTA, FQGTGA. The CDR3 DNA sequence: TGTGCCAGCAGTCCCGAGCAGAGGGAGACCCAGTACTTC. Amino acids: CASSPEQRETQYF.

Concerning this clonotype: Possible read error: a much larger clone is one base away. The chain carries TRBV12-3 or TRBV12-4 and TRBJ1-5; D might be TRBD1 (5 bases). V was clipped by 6 bases and J by 2 bases, with 14 bases between them. The CDR3 runs 15 residues. The CDR3 nucleotides are TGTGCCAGCAGACCTAGGGGAATTGGCAATCAGCCCCAGCATTTT. Translated, it gives CASRPRGIGNQPQHF.

This clonotype is categorized as medium-sized. J is TRBJ1-2 and V is TRBV20-1; maybe TRBD1 (5 bases). The CDR3 length is 13 residues. Germline assignment: CDR1 DFQATT and CDR2 SNEGSKA (reference sequence). Trimming cost V 3 bases and J 5 bases, with 13 bases left between them. The CDR3 protein is CSASAREEYGYTF. CDR3 sequence (DNA): TGCAGTGCTAGTGCCAGGGAGGAGTATGGCTACACCTTC.

Judged by abundance, this clonotype is medium-sized (0.01 to 0.1%). The DNA of the CDR3 is TGCGCCAGCAGCACGGGGGGGGGCCTTGACACTGAAGCTTTCTTT. Amino acid sequence: CASSTGGGLDTEAFF. The rearrangement uses TRBV5-1 and TRBJ1-1; tentatively, D is TRBD1 (6 bases). The CDR3 is 15 residues long. Germline V gene lookup returns CDR1 SGHRS and CDR2 YFSETQ. V was trimmed by 4 bases and J by 3 bases, leaving 16 bases between them.

As for this clonotype: This clone may be a read error of a much larger clone one base away. This chain uses TRBV10-3 with TRBJ2-2; no clear D gene. This CDR3 has 13 amino acids. CDR1 is ENHRY, CDR2 SYGVKD, per germline. V was pared by 3 bases and J by 4 bases, with 6 bases between. This chain's CDR3 is CAISDELTGELFF. Here the CDR3 DNA reads TGTGCCATCAGTGACGAGCTCACCGGGGAGCTGTTTTTT.